This TCR beta chain was documented in a study of cytomegalovirus exposure and HLA in healthy donors (dated by TCRdb to 2016 to 2017). Study-wide context: An earlier analysis of 587 of the donors reported approximately 260 Gb of sequence data and about 120 million unique TCR beta sequences obtained from around 170 million T cells. The study used immunosequencing to profile the T cell repertoires of several hundred subjects and linked those repertoires to cytomegalovirus serostatus. In addition to the first cohort of 650 to 800 subjects, a separate validation cohort of 120 different subjects was used. All discovery cohort repertoires had been generated on a single sequencing platform. HLA typing covered class I and class II loci at four-digit resolution. A later genetic analysis took genome-wide SNP genotypes for about three fifths of the 666 donors and used that subset as a discovery cohort. Of the approximately 400 genotyped donors, 80% to 90% were placed in the genetic ancestry cluster associated with self-reported Caucasian donors. A later analysis re-analyzed previously published TCR beta repertoires from 660 or so donors and added high-resolution HLA genotyping to study TCR occurrence patterns. Among roughly 370 genotyped donors of the cohort, an average of roughly 240,000 unique TCR beta nucleotide sequences were sequenced per donor, roughly 20% of them non-productive. The aim of the study was to test whether cataloging public T cell receptors could identify signatures of past pathogen exposure. Roughly five DR-DQ haplotypes were handled as single units for association and clustering because linkage in the cohort was strong. High-throughput TCR immunosequencing, statistical association of individual TCRs with disease status, and machine learning were combined to predict cytomegalovirus infection status. An earlier analysis of 587 of the donors used high-throughput TCR beta sequencing to judge whether each TCR beta V gene segment behaved as functional or pseudogenic. Roughly 300 gigabases of sequencing data and roughly 80 million unique TCR sequences made up an early release that covered approximately 620 HLA-typed donors. Donor age, sex, ethnicity and CMV serostatus were collected together with the repertoire data. Typing coverage differed by locus: A, B, C, DRB1 and DQB1 were typed in roughly 620-640 donors, DQA1 in about 560, DPA1 in 600 to 610, and DPB1 in 400 to 490. Rather than using new phenotypic data, the later analysis identified candidate immune exposures from TCR beta sequences and from how often those sequences occurred across donors. What the authors observed across the whole study: Linkage disequilibrium might explain the correlated functional status among segregating V segments, but an unknown experimental factor could not be ruled out. The earlier analysis of fewer than 750 of the donors excluded some 16 rarely observed V segments, including chromosome 9 orphons, because counts were too low. A later genetic analysis reported fewer N-insertions in productive TCRs among donors in an Asian-associated ancestry cluster than the roughly 690-donor mean. A cluster of highly shared sequence variants was judged likely to be a technical artifact of the sequencing pipeline. In both the original and validation cohorts, the classifier was reported to diagnose cytomegalovirus status with high specificity and sensitivity. According to a later analysis, parvovirus B19, influenza, CMV and Epstein-Barr virus appeared linked to several top co-occurrence clusters. Because HLA typing was missing for some donors at each locus, association tests included only the typed subset. Roughly uniform sequencing depth across donors was assumed in presence/absence analyses, although this assumption may not hold. A further reported finding was that TCR beta sequences accurately predicted the HLA-A and HLA-B alleles for most subjects in the first cohort. It was suggested by the authors that the approach could potentially be generalized to other disease states and immunological phenotypes. Some IMGT-functional V segments, including TRBV6-2 and TRBV6-3, could not be told apart with the 87-base-pair reads, so those segments were excluded. V-gene and J-gene trimming of TCR beta chains was associated with a missense DCLRE1C variant in a later genetic analysis, and the association was replicated in an independent cohort. While some public TCRs were present in many individuals, most TCR sequences turned up only very rarely across donors. The study listed 170 or so TCR beta chains as associated with cytomegalovirus. Broadly in line with IMGT annotations, most TCR beta V segments showed up in productive rearrangements about 87% or about 30% of the time in an earlier analysis of 450 to 600 of the donors. Compared with equally common non-associated chains, HLA-associated TCR beta chains in a later analysis were more clonally expanded and had lower generation probabilities. A later analysis found that most CMV-associated TCR beta chains appeared HLA-restricted, with HLA associations seemingly driven largely by CMV exposure. In this cohort, only TCR beta chains were sequenced, and detectable features were limited by the absence of alpha or paired-chain data. A few of the identified cytomegalovirus-associated TCR beta chains were confirmed in vitro to be specific for cytomegalovirus antigens. In a later analysis, the rate of TCR association differed among HLA loci, with DRB1 alleles having the most associated TCRs and HLA-C alleles having the fewest. For the cohort, immune exposure information was limited to CMV serostatus. Assigning TCR associations to individual alleles was difficult when HLA alleles, especially DR and DQ, strongly co-occurred. Specific HLA alleles were associated with over 15,000 TCR beta sequences at a false discovery rate of 0.05 in a later analysis.

As concerns this clone: Its antigen has not been determined. Base-call qualities are not available, and no considerably larger clone is one nucleotide away.

The receptor library was made with the immunoSEQ multiplex PCR assay. For the multiplex PCR, a mixture combining 60 forward primers for TCR Vbeta segments and 13 reverse primers for TCR Jbeta segments was used. The CDR3 region of rearranged TCR beta genes was amplified from genomic DNA by a multiplex PCR assay. On the Illumina HiSeq System, the amplified TCR beta libraries were sequenced as 87-base-pair reads. The original methods were these. A later analysis tallied 80 million to 95 million unique TCR beta chains across the 666 repertoires, and roughly 11 million of those chains were shared by two or more donors. Raw reads were error-corrected and collapsed into unique sequences with a nearest-neighbor algorithm that merged closely related sequences to remove PCR and sequencing errors. CDR3 sequences were aligned to IMGT reference sequences to assign V, D and J gene segments. Each retained sequence needed at least a six-nucleotide match to both a V gene segment and a J gene segment. A rearrangement was called productive if the CDR3 had no stop codons and remained in frame with V and J, and every other rearrangement was called non-productive. Following IMGT convention, CDR3 was defined as the stretch from the second conserved V-encoded cysteine up to the conserved J-encoded phenylalanine. The earlier analysis of some 580 of the donors excluded any sequence lacking an unambiguous match to a single V gene segment. An earlier analysis of 500 to 600 of the donors classified V segments as functional when productive rearrangements were above 56.7% and as segregating when the standard deviation between donors was above 5%. A statistical classification framework was built for diagnosing cytomegalovirus status from the catalog of TCR beta chain sequences. V and J gene assignment, in a later analysis, came from comparing TCR nucleotide sequences with IMGT/GENE-DB human TR gene sequences. A later analysis assigned CDR3 sequences and most-parsimonious VDJ recombination scenarios with the TCRdist pipeline. In a later analysis, each TCR beta chain was defined by its CDR3 amino acid sequence together with its V-gene family, and reads without a unique V-gene family were excluded. In a later analysis, nearly 600 highly shared, low-generation-probability nucleotide sequences were removed to address suspected cross-contamination and a sequencing artifact. A later analysis calculated a clonal expansion index for each public chain from normalized within-repertoire ranks of inferred template counts. A later analysis computed generation probabilities with a VDJ recombination model fitted to out-of-frame rearrangements, and checked the results against IGoR. Hypergeometric tests were used in a later analysis to score TCR-TCR, TCR-HLA and TCR-CMV co-occurrence, with a repertoire-size bias correction applied to the TCR pairs. A later analysis estimated false discovery rates by permuting HLA or CMV assignments 20 times. In a later analysis, co-occurring TCRs were grouped using DBSCAN, with TCRdist sequence similarity added in when clustering inside HLA-allele-positive subsets. Co-occurrence clustering excluded repertoires with fewer than 30,000 or more than 120,000 public chains, plus five with anomalous nucleotide sharing. TCRdb took this table from immuneACCESS and kept in-frame rearrangements with V and J called. Such tables lack part of the clones; where checked against another copy, unresolved V genes explain under half of the gap, and the rest is unexplained. V, J and clone size are taken as reported in that table, and D and trimming were inferred from the DNA itself. Within this sample are about 160,000 clones, with 80% of them counted one time only. Around 9.8% of the sample is taken by the ten largest.

Taken from the germline V gene, the CDR1 and CDR2 loops are SGHTA and FQGNSA. V and J are trimmed by 1 base and 4 bases, and the gene matches miss 9 bases of the junction. From its cysteine to its phenylalanine, the CDR3 spans 17 amino acids. CDR3 DNA only is kept here, 51 bases in frame from base 1. The cohort consisted of 666 healthy bone marrow donors. At the time of sampling, all cohort members were nominally healthy, though unrecorded immune exposures were likely present. The donor tested CMV seropositive and was one of the 289 seropositive cohort members. Each donor provided a peripheral blood sample, and peripheral blood mononuclear cells were used for TCR beta sequencing. The Qiagen DNeasy Blood Extraction Kit was used to extract genomic DNA from the blood cell samples.

The specimen sequenced was PBMCs. The TCR was taken from a man between 18 and 35 years old in good health and CMV-seropositive. The V and J genes are TRBV7-2 and TRBJ2-1, and 8 junctional nucleotides match TRBD2. CDR3 loop: CASSLVWGGGTYNEQFF. The base sequence is TGTGCCAGCAGCTTAGTCTGGGGCGGGGGGACGTACAATGAGCAGTTCTTC. The full variable domain, with segments outside the CDR3 supplied by the reference TRBV7-2 and TRBJ2-1 proteins, appears as GAGVSQSPSNKVTEKGKDVELRCDPISGHTALYWYRQSLGQGLEFLIYFQGNSAPDKSGLPSDRFSAERTGGSVSTLTIQRTQQEDSAVYLCASSLVWGGGTYNEQFFGPGTRLTVL.